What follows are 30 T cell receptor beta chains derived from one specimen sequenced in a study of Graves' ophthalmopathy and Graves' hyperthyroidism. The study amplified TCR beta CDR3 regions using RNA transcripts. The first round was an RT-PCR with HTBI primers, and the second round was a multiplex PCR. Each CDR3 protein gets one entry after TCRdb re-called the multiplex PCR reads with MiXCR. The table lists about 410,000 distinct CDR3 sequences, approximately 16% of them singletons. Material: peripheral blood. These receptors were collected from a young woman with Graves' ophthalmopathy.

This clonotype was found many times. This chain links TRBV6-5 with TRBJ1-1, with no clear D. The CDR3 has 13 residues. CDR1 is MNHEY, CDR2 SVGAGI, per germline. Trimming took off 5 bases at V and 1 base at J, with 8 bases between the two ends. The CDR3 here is CASSRTENTEAFF. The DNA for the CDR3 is TGTGCCAGCAGTCGGACGGAGAACACTGAAGCTTTCTTT.

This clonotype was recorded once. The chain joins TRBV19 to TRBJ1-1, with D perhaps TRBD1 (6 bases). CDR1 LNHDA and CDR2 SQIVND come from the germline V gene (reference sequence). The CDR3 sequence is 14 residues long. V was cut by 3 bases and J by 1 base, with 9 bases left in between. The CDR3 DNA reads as TGTGCCAGTAGTATTTGGGGGGCGAACACTGAAGCTTTCTTT. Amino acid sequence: CASSIWGANTEAFF.

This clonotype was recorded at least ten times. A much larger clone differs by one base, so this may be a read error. CDR3 amino acids: CASNRDREDQETRYF. The CDR3 DNA is TGTGCCAGCAACCGGGACAGGGAGGACCAAGAGACCCGGTACTTC. The rearrangement uses TRBV28 and TRBJ2-5; 9 nucleotides align to TRBD1. Germline V gene data show CDR1 as MDHEN and CDR2 as SYDVKM. This CDR3 has 15 amino acids.

The CDR3 here is CASSESVVFSTGELFF. The CDR3 bases are TGTGCCAGCAGTGAAAGTGTAGTATTCTCCACCGGGGAGCTGTTTTTT. The V and J genes are TRBV2 and TRBJ2-2; D gene ambiguous. Germline CDR1 and CDR2: SNHLY and FYNNEI. The CDR3 loop spans 16 amino acids. The V end was cut by 2 bases, the J end by 4 bases, with 14 bases between.

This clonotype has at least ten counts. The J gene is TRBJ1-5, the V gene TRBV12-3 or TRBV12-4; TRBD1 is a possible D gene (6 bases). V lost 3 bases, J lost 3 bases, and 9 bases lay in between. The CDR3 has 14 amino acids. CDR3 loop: CASSFWGPNQPQHF. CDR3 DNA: TGTGCCAGCAGTTTCTGGGGGCCCAATCAGCCCCAGCATTTT.

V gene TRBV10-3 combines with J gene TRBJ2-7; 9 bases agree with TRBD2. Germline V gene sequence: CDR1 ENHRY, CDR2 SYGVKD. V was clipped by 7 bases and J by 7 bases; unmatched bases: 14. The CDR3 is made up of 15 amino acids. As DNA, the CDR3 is TGTGCCATCACCCGAGGGTTAGCGGGAGACGGTGAGCAGTACTTC. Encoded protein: CAITRGLAGDGEQYF.

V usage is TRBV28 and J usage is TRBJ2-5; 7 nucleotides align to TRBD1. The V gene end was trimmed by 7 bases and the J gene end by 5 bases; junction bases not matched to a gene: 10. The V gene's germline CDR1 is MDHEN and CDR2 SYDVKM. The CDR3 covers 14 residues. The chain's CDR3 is CASTPDRLKETQYF. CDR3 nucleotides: TGTGCCAGCACCCCGGACAGGTTGAAGGAGACCCAGTACTTC. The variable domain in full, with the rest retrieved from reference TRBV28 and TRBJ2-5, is DVKVTQSSRYLVKRTGEKVFLECVQDMDHENMFWYRQDPGLGLRLIYFSYDVKMKEKGDIPEGYSVSREKKERFSLILESASTNQTSMYLCASTPDRLKETQYFGPGTRLLVL.

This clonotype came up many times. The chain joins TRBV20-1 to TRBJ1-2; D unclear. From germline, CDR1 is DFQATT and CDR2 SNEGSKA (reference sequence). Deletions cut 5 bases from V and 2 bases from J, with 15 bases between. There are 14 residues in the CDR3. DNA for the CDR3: TGCAGTGCTCAACGGGCCCTAATAAACTATGGCTACACCTTC. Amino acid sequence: CSAQRALINYGYTF.

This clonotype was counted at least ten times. CDR3 protein: CAWKPGRIIEAFF. The CDR3 bases are TGTGCCTGGAAACCGGGGAGGATCATTGAAGCTTTCTTT. This chain links TRBV30 with TRBJ1-1; D uncertain. The V gene lost 4 bases and the J gene lost 7 bases, with 16 bases spanning the gap. The CDR3 is 13 amino acids. CDR1 and CDR2 from the germline V gene are GTSNPN and SVGIG (reference sequence). The complete variable domain, with remaining parts taken from reference TRBV30 and TRBJ1-1, reads SQTIHQWPATLVQPVGSPLSLECTVEGTSNPNLYWYRQAAGRGLQLLFYSVGIGQISSEVPQNLSASRPQDRQFILSSKKLLLSDSGFYLCAWKPGRIIEAFFGQGTRLTVV.

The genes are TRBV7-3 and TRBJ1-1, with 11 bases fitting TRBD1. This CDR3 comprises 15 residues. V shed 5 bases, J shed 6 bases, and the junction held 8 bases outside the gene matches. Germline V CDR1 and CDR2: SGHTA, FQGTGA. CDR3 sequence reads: CASSRTGGGTPEAFF. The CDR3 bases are TGTGCCAGCAGCCGGACAGGGGGCGGAACCCCTGAAGCTTTCTTT.

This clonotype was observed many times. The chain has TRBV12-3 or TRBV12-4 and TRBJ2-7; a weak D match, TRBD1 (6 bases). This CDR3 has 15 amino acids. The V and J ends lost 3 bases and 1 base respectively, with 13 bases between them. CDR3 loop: CASSFPSGESYEQYF. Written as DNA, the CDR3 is TGTGCCAGCAGTTTCCCCTCAGGGGAGTCCTACGAGCAGTACTTC.

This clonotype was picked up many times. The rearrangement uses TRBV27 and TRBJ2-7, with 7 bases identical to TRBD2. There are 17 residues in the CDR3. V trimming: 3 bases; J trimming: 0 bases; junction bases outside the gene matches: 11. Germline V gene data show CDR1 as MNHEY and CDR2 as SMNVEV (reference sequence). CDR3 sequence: CASSLAGEWGGSYEQYF. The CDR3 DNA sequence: TGTGCCAGCAGTTTGGCGGGAGAGTGGGGAGGCTCCTACGAGCAGTACTTC.

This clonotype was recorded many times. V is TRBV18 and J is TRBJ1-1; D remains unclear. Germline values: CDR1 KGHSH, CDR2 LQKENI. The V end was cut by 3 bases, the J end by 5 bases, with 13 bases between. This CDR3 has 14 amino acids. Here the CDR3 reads CASSPVSAGTEAFF. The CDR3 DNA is TGTGCCAGCTCACCTGTTTCGGCTGGGACTGAAGCTTTCTTT. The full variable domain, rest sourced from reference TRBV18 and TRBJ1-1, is NAGVMQNPRHLVRRRGQEARLRCSPMKGHSHVYWYRQLPEEGLKFMVYLQKENIIDESGMPKERFSAEFPKEGPSILRIQQVVRGDSAAYFCASSPVSAGTEAFFGQGTRLTVV.

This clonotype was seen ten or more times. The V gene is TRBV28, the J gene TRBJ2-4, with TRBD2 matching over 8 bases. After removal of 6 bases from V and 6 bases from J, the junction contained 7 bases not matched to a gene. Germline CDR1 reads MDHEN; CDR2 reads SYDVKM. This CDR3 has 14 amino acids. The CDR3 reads CASRARGGPNIQYF. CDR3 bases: TGTGCCAGCAGAGCACGGGGGGGGCCAAACATTCAGTACTTC.

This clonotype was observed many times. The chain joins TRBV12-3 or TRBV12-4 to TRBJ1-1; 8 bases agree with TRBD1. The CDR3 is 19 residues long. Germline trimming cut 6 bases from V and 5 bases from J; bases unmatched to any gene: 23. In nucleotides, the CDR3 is TGTGCCAGCAGCTTTACGCTTATACAGGGGGAAGATGTCGGGACTGAAGCTTTCTTT. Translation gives CASSFTLIQGEDVGTEAFF.

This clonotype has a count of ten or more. The CDR3 sequence is CASSPRAGTYQPQHF. The CDR3 DNA reads as TGTGCCAGCAGTCCCCGAGCAGGGACGTATCAGCCCCAGCATTTT. The V gene is TRBV27, the J gene TRBJ1-5, with a tentative D call TRBD1 (5 bases). Germline V gene lookup returns CDR1 MNHEY and CDR2 SMNVEV (reference sequence). The CDR3 covers 15 residues. V lost 5 bases and J lost 5, with 16 bases in between.

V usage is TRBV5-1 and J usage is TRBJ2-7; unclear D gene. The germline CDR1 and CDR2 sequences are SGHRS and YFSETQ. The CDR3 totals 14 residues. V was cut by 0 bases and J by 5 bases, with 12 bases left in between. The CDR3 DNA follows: TGCGCCAGCAGCTTGGAAGCCGGATGGGACGAGCAGTACTTC. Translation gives CASSLEAGWDEQYF.

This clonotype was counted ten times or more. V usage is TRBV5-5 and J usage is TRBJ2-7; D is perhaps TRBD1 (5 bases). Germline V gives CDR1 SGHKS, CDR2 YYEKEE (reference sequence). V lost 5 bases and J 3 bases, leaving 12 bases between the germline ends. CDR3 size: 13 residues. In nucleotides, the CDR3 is TGTGCCAGCAGAAACTTACAGGTCTACGAGCAGTACTTC. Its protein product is CASRNLQVYEQYF.

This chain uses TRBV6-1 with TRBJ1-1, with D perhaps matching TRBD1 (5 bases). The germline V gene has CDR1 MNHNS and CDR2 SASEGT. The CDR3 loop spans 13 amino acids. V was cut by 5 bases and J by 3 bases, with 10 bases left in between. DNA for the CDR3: TGTGCCAGCAGTAAGAGAGGGGACACTGAAGCTTTCTTT. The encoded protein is CASSKRGDTEAFF.

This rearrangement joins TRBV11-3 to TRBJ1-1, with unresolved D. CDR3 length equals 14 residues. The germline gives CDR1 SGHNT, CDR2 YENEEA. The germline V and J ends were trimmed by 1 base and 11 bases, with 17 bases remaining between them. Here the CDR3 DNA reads TGTGCCAGCAGCTTAGCTGGACCACCCACCCCGGCTTTCTTT. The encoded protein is CASSLAGPPTPAFF.

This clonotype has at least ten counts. The CDR3 sequence is CASSDSGALQGWTQYF. The CDR3 nucleotides are TGTGCCAGTAGCGACTCGGGGGCCCTCCAAGGGTGGACGCAGTATTTT. This sequence joins TRBV19 and TRBJ2-3; D might be TRBD1 or TRBD2, each matching 6 bases. This CDR3 is 16 amino acids long. Germline V gives CDR1 LNHDA, CDR2 SQIVND (reference sequence). Trimming took 6 bases from V and 9 from J, leaving 25 bases between them.

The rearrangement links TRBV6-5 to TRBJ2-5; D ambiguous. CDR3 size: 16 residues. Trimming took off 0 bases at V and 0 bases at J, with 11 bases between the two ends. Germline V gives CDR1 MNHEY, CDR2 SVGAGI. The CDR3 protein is CASSYSGQPYQETQYF. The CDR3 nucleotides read TGTGCCAGCAGTTACTCGGGCCAGCCGTACCAAGAGACCCAGTACTTC.

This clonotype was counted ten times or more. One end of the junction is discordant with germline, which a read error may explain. In DNA form, the CDR3 reads TGTGCCAGCAGTTCATACAGGGGAGTGGACTTC. Protein: CASSSYRGVDF. The chain carries TRBV28 and TRBJ2-4, with 7 bases fitting TRBD1. This CDR3 region has 11 residues. CDR1 and CDR2 (germline): MDHEN, SYDVKM.

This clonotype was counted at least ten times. The CDR3 DNA is TGTGCCAGTAGTTCTAGCGGGGTGGCATGGGAGCAGTACTTC. It yields the protein CASSSSGVAWEQYF. V and J are TRBV19 and TRBJ2-7, with 9 bases fitting TRBD2. Germline V gene sequence: CDR1 LNHDA, CDR2 SQIVND (reference sequence). The trim removed 5 bases at V and 7 bases at J, leaving 9 bases unmatched. This CDR3 spans 14 amino acids.

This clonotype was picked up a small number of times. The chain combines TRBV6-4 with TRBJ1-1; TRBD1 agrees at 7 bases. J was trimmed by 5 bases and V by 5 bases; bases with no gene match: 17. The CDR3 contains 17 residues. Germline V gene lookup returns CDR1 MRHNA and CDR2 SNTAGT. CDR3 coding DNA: TGTGCCAGCAGTAACCCCCTGATCAGGGGGTTTAGTACTGAAGCTTTCTTT. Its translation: CASSNPLIRGFSTEAFF.

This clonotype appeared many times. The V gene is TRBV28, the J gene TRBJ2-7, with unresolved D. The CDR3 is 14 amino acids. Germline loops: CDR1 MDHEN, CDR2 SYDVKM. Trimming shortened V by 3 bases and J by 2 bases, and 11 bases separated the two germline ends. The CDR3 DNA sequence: TGTGCCAGCAGTTTTTTACGCGGACCCTACGAGCAGTACTTC. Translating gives CASSFLRGPYEQYF.

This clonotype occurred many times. CDR3 amino acids: CASSLWGPGRVYEQYF. The CDR3, as DNA: TGTGCCAGCAGTTTATGGGGTCCGGGCAGGGTCTACGAGCAGTACTTC. The genes are TRBV28 and TRBJ2-7, with TRBD1 as a possible D gene (5 bases). The CDR3 consists of 16 residues. Between the trimmed V and J ends, which lost 0 bases and 3 bases, there was a span of 15 bases. Germline assignment: CDR1 MDHEN and CDR2 SYDVKM.

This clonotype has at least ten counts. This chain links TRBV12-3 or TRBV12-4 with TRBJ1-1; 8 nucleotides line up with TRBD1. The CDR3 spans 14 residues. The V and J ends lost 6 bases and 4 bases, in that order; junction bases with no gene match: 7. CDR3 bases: TGTGCCAGCAGCCCACGACAGGGGAGCACTGAAGCTTTCTTT. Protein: CASSPRQGSTEAFF.

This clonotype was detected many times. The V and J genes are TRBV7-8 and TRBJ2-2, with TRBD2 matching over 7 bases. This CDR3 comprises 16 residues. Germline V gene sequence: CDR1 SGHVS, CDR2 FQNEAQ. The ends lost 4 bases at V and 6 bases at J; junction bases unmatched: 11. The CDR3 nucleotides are TGTGCCAGCAGCTCCACCCCCCGGGGGGTCGCCGGGGAGCTGTTTTTT. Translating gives CASSSTPRGVAGELFF.

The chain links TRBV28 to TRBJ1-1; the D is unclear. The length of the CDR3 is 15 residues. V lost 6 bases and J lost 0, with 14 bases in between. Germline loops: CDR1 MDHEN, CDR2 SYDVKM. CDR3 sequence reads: CASRSVFSVNTEAFF. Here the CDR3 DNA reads TGTGCCAGCAGATCCGTCTTTTCCGTGAACACTGAAGCTTTCTTT.